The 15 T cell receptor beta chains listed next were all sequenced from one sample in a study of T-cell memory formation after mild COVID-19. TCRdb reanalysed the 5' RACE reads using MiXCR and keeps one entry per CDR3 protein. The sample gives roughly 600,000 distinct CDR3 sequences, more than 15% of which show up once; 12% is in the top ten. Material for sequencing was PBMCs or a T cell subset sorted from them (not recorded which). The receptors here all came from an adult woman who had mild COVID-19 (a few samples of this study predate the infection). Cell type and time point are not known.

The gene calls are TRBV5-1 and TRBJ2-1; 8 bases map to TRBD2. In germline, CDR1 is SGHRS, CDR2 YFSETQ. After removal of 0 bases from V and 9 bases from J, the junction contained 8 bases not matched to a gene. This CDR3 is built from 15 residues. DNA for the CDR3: TGCGCCAGCAGCTTGGAGTACGGGGGGGCTACTGAGCAGTTCTTC. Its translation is CASSLEYGGATEQFF.

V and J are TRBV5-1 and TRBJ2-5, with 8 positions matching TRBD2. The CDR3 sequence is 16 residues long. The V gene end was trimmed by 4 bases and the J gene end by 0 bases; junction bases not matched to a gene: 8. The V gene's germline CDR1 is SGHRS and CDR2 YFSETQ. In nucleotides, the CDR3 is TGCGCCAGCAGCCGAGGGATGACTAGCGACCAAGAGACCCAGTACTTC. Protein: CASSRGMTSDQETQYF.

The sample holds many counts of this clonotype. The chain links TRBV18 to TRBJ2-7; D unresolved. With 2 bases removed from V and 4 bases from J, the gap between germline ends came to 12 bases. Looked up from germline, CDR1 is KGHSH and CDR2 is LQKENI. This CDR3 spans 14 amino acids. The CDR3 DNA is TGTGCCAGCTCACCAGATCACAGTAGATACGAGCAGTACTTC. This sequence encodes CASSPDHSRYEQYF.

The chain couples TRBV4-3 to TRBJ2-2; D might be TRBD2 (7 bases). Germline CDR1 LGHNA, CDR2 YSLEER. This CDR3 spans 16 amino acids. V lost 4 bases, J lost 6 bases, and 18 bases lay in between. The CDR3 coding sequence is TGCGCCAGCAGCCTGGGGGCGGGAGAGATAGCCGGGGAGCTGTTTTTT. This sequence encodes CASSLGAGEIAGELFF.

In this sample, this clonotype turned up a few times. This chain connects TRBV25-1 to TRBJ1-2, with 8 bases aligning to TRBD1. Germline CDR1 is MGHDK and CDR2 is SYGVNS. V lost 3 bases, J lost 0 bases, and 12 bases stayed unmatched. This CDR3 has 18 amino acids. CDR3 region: CASSEARQGTPANYGYTF. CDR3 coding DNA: TGTGCCAGCAGTGAGGCAAGACAGGGGACGCCAGCTAACTATGGCTACACCTTC.

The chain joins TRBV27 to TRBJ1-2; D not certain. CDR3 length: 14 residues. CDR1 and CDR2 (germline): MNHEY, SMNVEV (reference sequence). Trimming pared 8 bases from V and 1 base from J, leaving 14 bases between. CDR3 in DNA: TGTGCCAGCCGAGAGCAACGTAATAACTATGGCTACACCTTC. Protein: CASREQRNNYGYTF.

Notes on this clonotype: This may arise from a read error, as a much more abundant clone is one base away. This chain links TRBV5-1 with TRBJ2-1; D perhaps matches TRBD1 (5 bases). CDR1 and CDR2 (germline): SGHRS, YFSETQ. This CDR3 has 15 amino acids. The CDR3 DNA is TGCGCCAGCAGCTTGTTGACAGATCAGTACAATAAGCAGTTCTTC. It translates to CASSLLTDQYNKQFF.

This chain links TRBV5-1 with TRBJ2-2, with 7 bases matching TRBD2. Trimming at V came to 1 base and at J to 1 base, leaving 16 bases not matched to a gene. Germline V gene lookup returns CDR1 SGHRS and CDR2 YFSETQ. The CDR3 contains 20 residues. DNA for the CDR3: TGCGCCAGCAGCTTGAGATTGGTTAGAAGCGGGGCGCTGAACACCGGGGAGCTGTTTTTT. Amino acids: CASSLRLVRSGALNTGELFF.

This chain's CDR3 is CASSLVDRGPYEQYF. Here the CDR3 DNA reads TGTGCCAGCAGCTTAGTGGACAGGGGACCCTACGAGCAGTACTTC. The V and J genes are TRBV11-2 and TRBJ2-7; the match to TRBD1 covers 9 bases. CDR3 length equals 15 residues. The V segment lost 1 base and the J segment 2 bases; nucleotides outside the gene matches: 3. Germline lookup yields CDR1 SGHAT and CDR2 FQNNGV.

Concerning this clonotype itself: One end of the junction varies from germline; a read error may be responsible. Written as DNA, the CDR3 is TGTGCCAGCATGGGGGGGCTGGCGAGGTTC. It yields the protein CASMGGLARF. The rearrangement links TRBV25-1 to TRBJ2-7, with D possibly matching TRBD2 (7 bases). The CDR3 has 10 amino acids. CDR1 MGHDK and CDR2 SYGVNS come from the germline V gene.

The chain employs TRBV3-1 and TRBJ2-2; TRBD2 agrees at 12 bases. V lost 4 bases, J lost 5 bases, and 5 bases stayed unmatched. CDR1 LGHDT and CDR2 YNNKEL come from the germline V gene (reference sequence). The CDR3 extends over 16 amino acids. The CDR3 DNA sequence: TGTGCCAGCAGCCGCATAGGACTAGCGGGAACCGGGGAGCTGTTTTTT. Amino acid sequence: CASSRIGLAGTGELFF.

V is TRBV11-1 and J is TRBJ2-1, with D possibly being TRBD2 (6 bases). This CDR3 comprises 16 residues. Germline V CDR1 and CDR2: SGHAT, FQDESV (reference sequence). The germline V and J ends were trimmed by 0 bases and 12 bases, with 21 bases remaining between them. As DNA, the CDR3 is TGTGCCAGCAGCTTAGCGCCGGGCGGGGCCGGCTCTTGGCAGTTCTTC. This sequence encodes CASSLAPGGAGSWQFF.

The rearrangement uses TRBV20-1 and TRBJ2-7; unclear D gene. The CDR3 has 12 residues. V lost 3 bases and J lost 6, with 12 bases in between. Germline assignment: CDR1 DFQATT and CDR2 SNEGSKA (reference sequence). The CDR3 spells CSARTPTVEQYF. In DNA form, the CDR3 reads TGCAGTGCTAGGACCCCCACGGTCGAGCAGTACTTC.

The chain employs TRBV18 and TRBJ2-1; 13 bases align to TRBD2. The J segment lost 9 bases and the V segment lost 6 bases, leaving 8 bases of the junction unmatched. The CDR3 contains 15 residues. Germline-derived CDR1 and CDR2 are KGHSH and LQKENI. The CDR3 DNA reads TGTGCCAGCTCGGCGGGGACTAGCGGGACCACTGAGCAGTTCTTC. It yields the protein CASSAGTSGTTEQFF.

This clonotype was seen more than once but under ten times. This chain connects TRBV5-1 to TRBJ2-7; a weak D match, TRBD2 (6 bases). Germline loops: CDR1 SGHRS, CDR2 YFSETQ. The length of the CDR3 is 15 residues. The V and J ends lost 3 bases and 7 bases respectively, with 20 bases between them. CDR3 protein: CASSSWRGFVEEQYF. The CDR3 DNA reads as TGCGCCAGCAGCTCCTGGCGGGGTTTTGTGGAAGAGCAGTACTTC.